Here is one T cell receptor (beta chain) with its context. This sample is drawn from a study of blood T cell repertoires in COVID-19. The germline CDR1 and CDR2 sequences are LNHDA and SQIVND (reference sequence). The V segment lost 5 bases and the J segment 4 bases; nucleotides outside the gene matches: 10. The CDR3 loop spans 15 amino acids. Sequencing was performed with immunoSEQ multiplex PCR; in TCRdb, only in-frame clones are kept and a portion is missing. The sample includes 200,000 to 300,000 clones, around four fifths seen only once; the top ten take 6% to 7%. The chain combines TRBV19 with TRBJ2-5, with 7 bases matching TRBD2. This clonotype was obtained from a woman aged 60 to 75 with active or convalescent COVID-19. The specimen sequenced was peripheral blood. The CDR3 DNA reads TGTGCCAGTAGTCCTGGGCCGGGAGGCTTAGAGACCCAGTACTTC. Translating it yields CASSPGPGGLETQYF.